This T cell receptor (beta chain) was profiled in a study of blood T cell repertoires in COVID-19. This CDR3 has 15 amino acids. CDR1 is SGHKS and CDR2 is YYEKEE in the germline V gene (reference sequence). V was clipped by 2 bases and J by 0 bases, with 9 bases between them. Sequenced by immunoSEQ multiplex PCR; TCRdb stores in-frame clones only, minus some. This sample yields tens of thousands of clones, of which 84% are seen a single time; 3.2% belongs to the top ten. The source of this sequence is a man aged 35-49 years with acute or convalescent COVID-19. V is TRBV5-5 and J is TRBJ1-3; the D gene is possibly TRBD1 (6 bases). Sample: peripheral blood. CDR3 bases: TGTGCCAGCAGCTTCGGGGACATCTCTGGAAACACCATATATTTT. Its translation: CASSFGDISGNTIYF. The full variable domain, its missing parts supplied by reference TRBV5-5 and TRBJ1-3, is DAGVTQSPTHLIKTRGQQVTLRCSPISGHKSVSWYQQVLGQGPQFIFQYYEKEERGRGNFPDRFSARQFPNYSSELNVNALLLGDSALYLCASSFGDISGNTIYFGEGSWLTVV.